The next 4 T cell receptor beta chains were all read from a single sample in a study of T cell repertoires in cytomegalovirus infection. TCRdb passed the reads through MiXCR, listing each CDR3 protein once. The sample has approximately 400,000 distinct CDR3 sequences; roughly 31% are singletons. Sequencing was performed on PBMCs. Receptors originate from a human donor in good health (CMV status not recorded). Some clones in this sample may be carry-over from other donors' samples.

This clonotype turned up a few times. The chain uses TRBV5-4 and TRBJ2-2; 7 positions agree with TRBD1. Germline trimming cut 4 bases from V and 3 bases from J; bases unmatched to any gene: 9. Germline V gene sequence: CDR1 SGHNT, CDR2 YYREEE (reference sequence). The CDR3 extends over 16 amino acids. The CDR3 is CASSLRGQADTGELFF. The DNA of the CDR3 is TGTGCCAGCAGCCTGAGGGGGCAGGCGGACACCGGGGAGCTGTTTTTT.

This clonotype showed up many times. The rearrangement uses TRBV18 and TRBJ2-3; D not certain. The CDR3 totals 13 residues. V lost 8 bases and J 0 bases, leaving 9 bases between the germline ends. Germline values: CDR1 KGHSH, CDR2 LQKENI. The CDR3 here is CASSPPSTDTQYF. In DNA form, the CDR3 reads TGTGCCAGCAGCCCACCTAGCACAGATACGCAGTATTTT.

This clonotype was seen many times. V gene TRBV7-3 combines with J gene TRBJ2-3, with 9 nucleotides matching TRBD1. The CDR3 extends over 14 amino acids. V trimming: 5 bases; J trimming: 4 bases; junction bases outside the gene matches: 4. The germline V gene encodes CDR1 SGHTA and CDR2 FQGTGA. The CDR3 loop is CASSPGQGSDTQYF. CDR3 sequence (DNA): TGTGCCAGCAGCCCGGGACAGGGTTCAGATACGCAGTATTTT.

The chain carries TRBV2 and TRBJ1-1; possibly TRBD1 for D (6 bases). V was clipped by 8 bases and J by 8 bases, with 24 bases between them. CDR1 SNHLY and CDR2 FYNNEI come from the germline V gene. The length of the CDR3 is 15 residues. The CDR3 loop reads CASGARDNPSLEAFF. The CDR3 bases are TGTGCCAGCGGGGCCCGGGACAACCCCTCTCTCGAAGCTTTCTTT.